This TCR beta chain was profiled in a study of blood T cell repertoires in COVID-19. Study overall: Acute and convalescent COVID-19 specimens originated in the United States, Italy and Spain. Nucleic acid was either cDNA or gDNA, and it came from T cells, B-cell-depleted T cells, or PBMCs.

The germline V gene has CDR1 SGHTS and CDR2 YDEGEE. The CDR3 contains 13 residues. The trim removed 1 base at V and 7 bases at J, leaving 4 bases unmatched. Original processing methods: Estimation of nucleated cell counts relied on the amplification of reference gene primers. The data were produced by immunoSEQ multiplex PCR, yet TCRdb's version contains in-frame clones alone and is incomplete. The D gene and trimming were derived from the DNA, and the V and J assignments and clone size from that table. The sample consists of roughly 100,000 clones, approximately 84% of them appearing once. Sequencing input: peripheral blood. This sequence originates from a human donor in a cohort sampled during active COVID-19. The V and J genes are TRBV5-8 and TRBJ1-1, with TRBD1 matching 7 bases. CDR3 sequence reads: CASSLNRGGEAFF. The CDR3 DNA reads as TGTGCCAGCAGCTTGAACAGGGGTGGTGAAGCTTTCTTT. Drawing the rest from reference TRBV5-8 and TRBJ1-1, the complete variable domain is EAGVTQSPTHLIKTRGQQATLRCSPISGHTSVYWYQQALGLGLQFLLWYDEGEERNRGNFPPRFSGRQFPNYSSELNVNALELEDSALYLCASSLNRGGEAFFGQGTRLTVV.